The source of this T cell receptor beta chain is a study of shared clonotypes between healthy human individuals. CD45RO-negative cells were positively selected for CCR7, leaving out terminally differentiated effector memory CD45RA+ cells. As concerns this clone: Its antigen is not known.

Overall study findings and caveats: Sorted-subset sequencing was shown by rarefaction to be incomplete despite large depth. Larger estimated richness was generally recorded for naive subsets relative to memory subsets. Expectations were that clonotype sharing among donors would be affected by sequencing depth.

The assay was immunoSEQ multiplex PCR, and TCRdb's table has in-frame clones only and misses some. Found here are 700,000 to 950,000 clones, around 96% of them singletons; the top ten hold around 0.25%. The CDR3 covers 12 residues. Trimming took 8 bases from V and 8 from J; bases not matched to a gene: 7. The germline V gene has CDR1 MNHEY and CDR2 SMNVEV (reference sequence). The sequencing sample was made of naive CD8+ T cells sorted from blood. The sequence was collected from a man under 40 in good health. V gene TRBV27 combines with J gene TRBJ1-2, with 8 nucleotides matching TRBD1. The CDR3: CASRGQDAGYTF. CDR3 nucleotide sequence: TGTGCCAGCCGGGGACAGGATGCGGGCTACACCTTC.